The 14 T cell receptor beta chains below were found in one sample sequenced in a study of blood T cell repertoires in COVID-19. Repertoires were generated with immunoSEQ multiplex PCR, while TCRdb's copy carries only in-frame clones and drops some. Seen here are some 150,000 clones, roughly 86% observed once, and the top ten hold about 2.3%. The sequenced material came from peripheral blood. The origin of the receptors is a human donor in a cohort sampled during active COVID-19.

The V and J genes are TRBV7-9 and TRBJ1-4; TRBD1 matches at 8 bases. Germline V gene data show CDR1 as SEHNR and CDR2 as FQNEAQ (reference sequence). Losses at the gene ends were 6 bases for V and 4 bases for J; bases not matched to a gene: 4. The CDR3 spans 14 residues. CDR3 sequence (DNA): TGTGCCAGCAGGCCGGGACAGGTTAATGAAAAACTGTTTTTT. Encoded protein: CASRPGQVNEKLFF.

This clone was found once. The chain couples TRBV24-1 to TRBJ2-1, with TRBD1 matching over 10 bases. This CDR3 is built from 16 residues. Germline V gene lookup returns CDR1 KGHDR and CDR2 SFDVKD. The J segment lost 8 bases and the V segment lost 4 bases, leaving 10 bases of the junction unmatched. CDR3 sequence reads: CATSEIPGQGSDEQFF. Here the CDR3 DNA reads TGTGCCACCAGTGAAATTCCGGGACAGGGGTCCGATGAGCAGTTCTTC.

The genes are TRBV5-6 and TRBJ2-3; the match to TRBD2 covers 8 bases. The CDR3 loop spans 16 amino acids. Germline trimming cut 0 bases from V and 2 bases from J; bases unmatched to any gene: 5. Looked up from germline, CDR1 is SGHDT and CDR2 is YYEEEE. The CDR3 is CASSLALAAFTDTQYF. The CDR3 nucleotides are TGTGCCAGCAGCTTGGCACTAGCGGCCTTCACAGATACGCAGTATTTT.

V gene TRBV19 combines with J gene TRBJ1-5; D remains unclear. Germline CDR1 reads LNHDA; CDR2 reads SQIVND (reference sequence). This CDR3 comprises 14 residues. Trimming left V 7 bases short and J 2 bases short, with 12 bases between. As DNA, the CDR3 is TGTGCCAGTAAGGAGGGAGCGGGCAATCAGCCCCAGCATTTT. Its translation is CASKEGAGNQPQHF.

The genes are TRBV4-2 and TRBJ1-5; maybe TRBD1 (5 bases). The CDR3 has 15 residues. The V and J ends lost 0 bases and 2 bases respectively, with 8 bases between them. The germline gives CDR1 LGHNA, CDR2 YNFKEQ. CDR3 residues: CASSQDWGGNQPQHF. In nucleotides, the CDR3 is TGTGCCAGCAGCCAAGATTGGGGGGGCAATCAGCCCCAGCATTTT.

This clone has just a few counts. V gene TRBV27 combines with J gene TRBJ2-4; TRBD2 matches 11 bases. The CDR3 consists of 18 residues. From germline, CDR1 is MNHEY and CDR2 SMNVEV (reference sequence). V lost 1 base and J lost 0; bases outside the gene matches: 5. In nucleotides, the CDR3 is TGTGCCAGCAGTTTATATGGGACTAGCGGTCTAGCCAAAAACATTCAGTACTTC. Encoded protein: CASSLYGTSGLAKNIQYF.

This chain uses TRBV7-2 with TRBJ2-7; D call uncertain. The CDR3 is made up of 15 amino acids. V shed 1 base and J shed 3 bases, with 13 bases lying between them. The germline V gene encodes CDR1 SGHTA and CDR2 FQGNSA. CDR3 DNA sequence: TGTGCCAGCAGCTTAGAAATGTTCCCCTTCTACGAGCAGTACTTC. Translating it yields CASSLEMFPFYEQYF.

This chain connects TRBV2 to TRBJ1-3; perhaps TRBD1 as D (6 bases). From germline, CDR1 is SNHLY and CDR2 FYNNEI. This CDR3 region has 15 residues. The V gene lost 7 bases and the J gene lost 0 bases, with 13 bases spanning the gap. The DNA of the CDR3 is TGTGCCAGCAACCGGGACAACAACTCTGGAAACACCATATATTTT. Translating it yields CASNRDNNSGNTIYF.

The V gene is TRBV5-1, the J gene TRBJ1-2; 10 nucleotides match TRBD1. Germline CDR1 reads SGHRS; CDR2 reads YFSETQ. The CDR3 contains 15 residues. With V trimmed by 0 bases and J by 6 bases, 5 bases remained unmatched. The DNA of the CDR3 is TGCGCCAGCAGCTTGGAGGGACAGGGGACGGATGGCTACACCTTC. It translates to CASSLEGQGTDGYTF.

The rearrangement uses TRBV6-2 or TRBV6-3 and TRBJ2-7, with D unclear. The V and J ends lost 6 bases and 0 bases respectively, with 6 bases between them. The germline CDR1 and CDR2 sequences are MNHEY and SVGEGT. The CDR3 covers 12 residues. The CDR3 spells CASSSRSYEQYF. The CDR3 bases are TGTGCCAGCAGCAGCCGCTCCTACGAGCAGTACTTC.

The rearrangement links TRBV6-2 or TRBV6-3 to TRBJ2-1; 11 bases map to TRBD2. The CDR3 covers 15 residues. CDR1 is MNHEY, CDR2 SVGEGT, per germline. Unmatched junction bases numbered 3, after V lost 2 bases and J lost 6 bases. Written as DNA, the CDR3 is TGTGCCAGCAGTTACCTAGCGGGGGGTCGCAATGAGCAGTTCTTC. This translates into CASSYLAGGRNEQFF.

The chain uses TRBV9 and TRBJ1-6; D might be TRBD1 (5 bases). V lost 0 bases to trimming and J lost 3 bases, with 10 bases between them. Germline values: CDR1 SGDLS, CDR2 YYNGEE. The CDR3 totals 16 residues. In DNA form, the CDR3 reads TGTGCCAGCAGCGTAGGGGAGGGACTCTATAATTCACCCCTCCACTTT. Protein sequence: CASSVGEGLYNSPLHF.

The chain recombines TRBV28 with TRBJ2-2; D gene unclear. Trimming left V 8 bases short and J 1 base short, with 11 bases between. The CDR3 length is 14 residues. Germline CDR1 is MDHEN and CDR2 is SYDVKM. CDR3 region: CASGRGGNTGELFF. CDR3 DNA sequence: TGTGCCAGCGGCCGCGGTGGGAACACCGGGGAGCTGTTTTTT. Filled out from reference TRBV28 and TRBJ2-2, the complete variable domain reads DVKVTQSSRYLVKRTGEKVFLECVQDMDHENMFWYRQDPGLGLRLIYFSYDVKMKEKGDIPEGYSVSREKKERFSLILESASTNQTSMYLCASGRGGNTGELFFGEGSRLTVL.

V and J are TRBV28 and TRBJ2-1; TRBD2 aligns across 15 bases. Germline CDR1 and CDR2: MDHEN and SYDVKM. This CDR3 is built from 16 residues. With V trimmed by 6 bases and J by 8 bases, 8 bases remained unmatched. The CDR3 bases are TGTGCCAGCAGCCCACTGGGACTAGCGGGAGGCGATGAGCAGTTCTTC. It encodes CASSPLGLAGGDEQFF.